This T cell receptor beta chain was captured in a study of blood T cell repertoires in COVID-19. This CDR3 contains 17 residues. The junction had 17 bases not matched to a gene; V was cut back by 5 bases and J by 6 bases. Germline V gives CDR1 SGHRS, CDR2 YFSETQ. The table lists this clone with a count of one. Clones were sequenced by immunoSEQ multiplex PCR, and TCRdb holds only the in-frame ones, with some missing. The sample lists under 200,000 clones; 80% to 95% were seen once. The J gene is TRBJ2-3, the V gene TRBV5-1; 8 bases align to TRBD2. The sequenced sample was peripheral blood. This sequence was found in a man aged 45 to 65 with acute or convalescent COVID-19. Here the CDR3 DNA reads TGCGCCAGCAGTGGTGGATCGCCGGGAGGGGTGCGGGATACGCAGTATTTT. Translating it yields CASSGGSPGGVRDTQYF.